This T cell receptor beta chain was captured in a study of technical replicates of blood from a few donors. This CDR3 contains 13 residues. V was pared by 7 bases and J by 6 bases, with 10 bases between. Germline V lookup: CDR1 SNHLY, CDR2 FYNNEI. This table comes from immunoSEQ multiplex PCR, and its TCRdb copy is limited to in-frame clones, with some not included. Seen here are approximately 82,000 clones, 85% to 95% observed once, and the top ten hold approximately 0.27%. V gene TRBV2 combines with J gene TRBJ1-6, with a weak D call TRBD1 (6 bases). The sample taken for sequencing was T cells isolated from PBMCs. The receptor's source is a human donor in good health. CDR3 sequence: CASNEDSNSPLHF. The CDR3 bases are TGTGCCAGCAATGAGGACAGTAATTCACCCCTCCACTTT.